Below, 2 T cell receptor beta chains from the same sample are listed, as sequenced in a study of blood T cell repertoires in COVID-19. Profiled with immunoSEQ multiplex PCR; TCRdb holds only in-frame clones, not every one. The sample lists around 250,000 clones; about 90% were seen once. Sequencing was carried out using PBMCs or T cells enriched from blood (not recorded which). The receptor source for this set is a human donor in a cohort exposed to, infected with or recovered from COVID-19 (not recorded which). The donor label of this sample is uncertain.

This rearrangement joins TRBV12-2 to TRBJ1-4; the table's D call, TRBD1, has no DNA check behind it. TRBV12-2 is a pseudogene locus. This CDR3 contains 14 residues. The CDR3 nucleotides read TGTGCAAGTCGCTTAGCAGGGGTAGATGAAAAACTGTTTTTT. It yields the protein CASRLAGVDEKLFF.

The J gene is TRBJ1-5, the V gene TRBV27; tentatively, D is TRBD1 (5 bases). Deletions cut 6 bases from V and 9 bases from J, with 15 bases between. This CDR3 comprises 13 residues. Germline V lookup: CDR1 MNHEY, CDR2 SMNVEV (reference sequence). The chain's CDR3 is CASSFSIGAPQHF. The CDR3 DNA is TGTGCCAGCAGCTTTTCTATTGGGGCGCCCCAGCATTTT.